This TCR beta chain comes out of a study of blood T cell repertoires in COVID-19. Overall study context: Specimens from acute and convalescent COVID-19 originated in the United States, Italy and Spain.

Authors' analysis steps: Amplification from reference gene primers served as the basis for estimated nucleated cell counts. Here immunoSEQ multiplex PCR was the method, and the copy in TCRdb shows in-frame clones only, minus some. V, J and clone size were drawn from that table, and D and trimming were deduced from the DNA. The table shows roughly 50,000 clones, with roughly nine tenths occurring only once. The sample consisted of peripheral blood. The sequence derives from a woman aged 40-49 years with active COVID-19.

DNA of the CDR3: TGCGCCAGCAGCTTGACAGTGAACACTGAAGCTTTCTTT. This translates into CASSLTVNTEAFF. This sequence joins TRBV5-1 and TRBJ1-1; D remains ambiguous. CDR1 is SGHRS, CDR2 YFSETQ, per germline. The length of the CDR3 is 13 residues. V lost 1 base and J lost 0, with 4 bases in between. The whole variable domain, filled in from reference TRBV5-1 and TRBJ1-1, reads KAGVTQTPRYLIKTRGQQVTLSCSPISGHRSVSWYQQTPGQGLQFLFEYFSETQRNKGNFPGRFSGRQFSNSRSEMNVSTLELGDSALYLCASSLTVNTEAFFGQGTRLTVV.